Included here is one TCR beta chain sequence, with context. Its antigen remains unidentified. Preparation of TRB cDNA libraries relied on 5' RACE carrying UMI labels. Following a re-call of the 5' RACE reads, TCRdb has one entry per CDR3 protein and lacks DNA. Across some 150,000 distinct CDR3 sequences, the top ten clones capture roughly 0.41% of the sample. This CDR3 is 14 amino acids long. The germline V gene encodes CDR1 MGHRA and CDR2 YSYEKL. This entry is derived from a study of CXCR3-negative and CXCR3-positive naive CD8 T cells. Study-level findings and limits: Naive cells positive for CXCR3 carried more hydrophobic TRB CDR3s than CXCR3-negative ones.

The receptor was derived from a human donor in good health. Some clones in this sample may be carry-over from other donors' samples. The specimen sequenced was naive CXCR3+ CD8+ T cells from blood. The subset is: CD45RO-CCR7+CD27+CD95- naive CD8+ T cells expressing CXCR3 (TNR3+). This chain joins TRBV4-1 and TRBJ1-5. CDR3 sequence reads: CASSQDRRDQPQHF.